This TCR beta chain was identified during a study of blood T cell repertoires in COVID-19. TCRdb keeps only in-frame clones here, not all; method: immunoSEQ multiplex PCR. The data show over 200,000 clones, 88% seen once. The sample taken for sequencing was peripheral blood. This clonotype was sampled from an older woman with acute or convalescent COVID-19.

CDR3 DNA: TGCGCCAGCAGTTTCGAGGCAGTGATGGCTAGCCGAAGCCACACAGATACGCAGTATTTT. Its protein product is CASSFEAVMASRSHTDTQYF. The genes are TRBV23-1 and TRBJ2-3; tentative D call: TRBD2 (5 bases). TRBV23-1 is filed as an ORF, its function uncertain. V was cut by 5 bases and J by 2 bases, with 29 bases left in between. This CDR3 is 20 amino acids long.